A selection of T cell receptor beta chains follows, all from one sample in a study of blood T cell repertoires in COVID-19. Assay: immunoSEQ multiplex PCR; the TCRdb copy retains only in-frame clones and omits some. The sample lists roughly 140,000 clones; 87% were seen once. Sequencing input: peripheral blood. The receptors shown here come from a woman aged 55-75 years with active or convalescent COVID-19. Each CDR3 is given with its conserved first and last residue. A D gene is named only where the DNA matches it firmly. Size is stated for part of the rows, as once, few or many counts, or as a class when the clone is expanded.

TRBV5-6	TRBJ1-5	-	few	TGTGCCAGCAGCTTGGGGCGGCAGCCCAATCAGCCCCAGCATTTT	CASSLGRQPNQPQHF
TRBV27	TRBJ1-2	-	-	TGTGCCAGCAGTTTAAAATTCAGTACCTATGGCTACACCTTC	CASSLKFSTYGYTF
TRBV30	TRBJ2-6	-	-	TGTGCCTGGAGTGCAGGGTGGGGGGCCAACGTCCTGACTTTC	CAWSAGWGANVLTF
TRBV28	TRBJ1-3	TRBD1	-	TGTGCCAGCAGTCCTCCGGGACAGGGTTCAGGAAACACCATATATTTT	CASSPPGQGSGNTIYF
TRBV24-1	TRBJ2-2	TRBD1	-	TGTGCCACCAGTGACCACACCGGGACAGGGGCGTCCTTGGACACCGGGGAGCTGTTTTTT	CATSDHTGTGASLDTGELFF
TRBV3-1/TRBV3-2	TRBJ1-1	-	-	TGTGCCAGCAGCCAAGATCGAGCAGGGCTGGGGACTGAAGCTTTCTTT	CASSQDRAGLGTEAFF
TRBV7-9	TRBJ1-1	TRBD1	-	TGTGCCAGCAGTAAGGCAGGGTACGGGACAGGGGCTCCTGAAGCTTTCTTT	CASSKAGYGTGAPEAFF
TRBV4-1	TRBJ2-7	-	-	TGCGCCAGCAGCCAAGGGGACACATCCTACGAGCAGTACTTC	CASSQGDTSYEQYF
TRBV18	TRBJ1-2	TRBD1	-	TGTGCCAGCTCACCACCGGCAGGGGGGAGCTATGGCTACACCTTC	CASSPPAGGSYGYTF
TRBV13	TRBJ1-2	-	-	TGTGCCAGCACCCGAGGGGCGGGGGGCTACACCTTC	CASTRGAGGYTF
TRBV4-1	TRBJ1-1	-	few	TGCGCCAGCAGCCGGGCCGGGATGAACACTGAAGCTTTCTTT	CASSRAGMNTEAFF
TRBV19	TRBJ2-7	TRBD1	-	TGTGCCAGTAGTCGGACAGGGACGGGTTACAAGCAGTACTTC	CASSRTGTGYKQYF
TRBV4-3	TRBJ2-7	TRBD2	-	TGCGCCAGCAGCCTTTTCGGGGGGGACGCCTACGAGCAGTACTTC	CASSLFGGDAYEQYF
TRBV5-1	TRBJ2-7	-	-	TGCGCCAGCAGCTTGGGGGTGGGCGGGCAAGAGGAGCAGTACTTC	CASSLGVGGQEEQYF
TRBV19	TRBJ2-5	-	-	TGTGCCAGTAGTATGGGTCGCCCGAGGGAAGAGACCCAGTACTTC	CASSMGRPREETQYF
TRBV6-2/TRBV6-3	TRBJ1-2	-	-	TGTGCCAGCAGTTACGAGGTACTTCCTAACTATGGCTACACCTTC	CASSYEVLPNYGYTF
TRBV7-9	TRBJ2-5	-	-	TGTGCCAGCAGCTTTGCGATGGAGACCCAGTACTTC	CASSFAMETQYF
TRBV29-1	TRBJ2-5	TRBD1	-	TGCAGCGGTTACAGGGGCGAGACCCAGTACTTC	CSGYRGETQYF
TRBV2	TRBJ1-3	-	-	TGTGCCAGCATGACAGATCTATCTAGCTCTGGAAACACCATATATTTT	CASMTDLSSSGNTIYF
TRBV7-8	TRBJ1-1	-	-	TGTGCCAGCAGCTTGGGCAGGGTGGCCACTGAAGCTTTCTTT	CASSLGRVATEAFF
TRBV6-5	TRBJ1-1	-	-	TGTGCCAGCAGTTACAAAGCAGGGGCGACTGAAGCTTTCTTT	CASSYKAGATEAFF
TRBV19	TRBJ1-2	TRBD1	-	TGTGCCAGTAGTATAGACCTCAACGGACAGGGACCTGGCTACACCTTC	CASSIDLNGQGPGYTF
TRBV19	TRBJ1-5	-	-	TGTGCCAGTCGGGCAGGGGATCAGCCCCAGCATTTT	CASRAGDQPQHF
TRBV7-9	TRBJ2-7	-	-	TGTGCCAGCAGCACTTTTTTTGGCAGAGGCGAGCAGTACTTC	CASSTFFGRGEQYF
TRBV18	TRBJ1-4	-	-	TGTGCCAGCTCACCGATGGGCTTTGGGGAAAAACTGTTTTTT	CASSPMGFGEKLFF